Listed here is a single TCR beta chain. Per the original methods: Cell counts per sample came from amplifying reference gene primers. TCRdb's copy holds only in-frame clones and misses some; the assay was immunoSEQ multiplex PCR. V, J and clone size are those of that table, while D and trimming were read from the DNA. Of about 230,000 clones listed, about 84% were seen once; the top ten hold 7.9%. These data are taken from a study of blood T cell repertoires in COVID-19. The germline V gene has CDR1 MNHEY and CDR2 SVGAGI. Trimming removed 6 bases from V and 6 bases from J, with 12 bases in between. This CDR3 has 12 residues.

The TCR sequence derives from a woman of 80 years or more with acute or convalescent COVID-19. Sequenced input: peripheral blood. The chain couples TRBV6-5 to TRBJ2-7; the D gene is possibly TRBD2 (6 bases). This chain's CDR3 is CASSQGTVEQYF. The CDR3 DNA reads as TGTGCCAGCAGCCAAGGGACTGTCGAGCAGTACTTC.